This TCR beta chain was profiled in a study of blood T cells in healthy people across ages. For the second PCR, which ran for about 7 to 11 cycles, a sample-barcoded 5' primer and a J-beta primer mix were used. TCRdb analysed the 5' RACE reads with MiXCR anew, one entry per CDR3 protein. The table records roughly 1,500,000 distinct CDR3 sequences, 42% of them present only once. The germline V gene encodes CDR1 SGHNT and CDR2 YYREEE (reference sequence). The length of the CDR3 is 16 residues. With 3 bases clipped from V and 2 bases from J, the junction kept 7 bases outside the gene matches. The receptor comes from a woman between 18 and 29 years old in good health. Material: blood. The chain recombines TRBV5-4 with TRBJ2-1; TRBD1 aligns across 8 bases. CDR3 residues: CASSSPQGAAYNEQFF. DNA for the CDR3: TGTGCCAGCAGCTCCCCTCAGGGGGCGGCCTACAATGAGCAGTTCTTC. Full variable domain (missing parts from reference TRBV5-4 and TRBJ2-1): ETGVTQSPTHLIKTRGQQVTLRCSSQSGHNTVSWYQQALGQGPQFIFQYYREEENGRGNFPPRFSGLQFPNYSSELNVNALELDDSALYLCASSSPQGAAYNEQFFGPGTRLTVL.